The clone carrying this T cell receptor beta chain was recorded a few times. This entry is derived from a study of blood T cell repertoires in COVID-19. About the research overall: The United States, Italy and Spain provided the acute and convalescent COVID-19 samples. In each case, the material was cDNA or gDNA derived from T cells, B-cell-depleted T cells, or PBMCs.

Authors' data handling: Using reference gene primer amplification, nucleated cell counts were estimated. Assay: immunoSEQ multiplex PCR; the TCRdb copy retains only in-frame clones and omits some. For V, J and clone size, that table is used; D and trimming come from the DNA. The repertoire holds around 140,000 clones, with approximately 89% as singletons. Trimming left V 1 base short and J 0 bases short, with 13 bases between. The CDR3 is 17 residues long. Germline assignment: CDR1 LGHDT and CDR2 YNNKEL (reference sequence). The chain employs TRBV3-1 (or the pseudogene TRBV3-2) and TRBJ1-5; no definite D call. Sequencing was carried out using peripheral blood. This clonotype was obtained from a man aged 60 to 69 with active or convalescent COVID-19. CDR3 in amino acids: CASSQGSRGNSNQPQHF. CDR3 DNA: TGTGCCAGCAGCCAAGGATCACGGGGAAATAGCAATCAGCCCCAGCATTTT.